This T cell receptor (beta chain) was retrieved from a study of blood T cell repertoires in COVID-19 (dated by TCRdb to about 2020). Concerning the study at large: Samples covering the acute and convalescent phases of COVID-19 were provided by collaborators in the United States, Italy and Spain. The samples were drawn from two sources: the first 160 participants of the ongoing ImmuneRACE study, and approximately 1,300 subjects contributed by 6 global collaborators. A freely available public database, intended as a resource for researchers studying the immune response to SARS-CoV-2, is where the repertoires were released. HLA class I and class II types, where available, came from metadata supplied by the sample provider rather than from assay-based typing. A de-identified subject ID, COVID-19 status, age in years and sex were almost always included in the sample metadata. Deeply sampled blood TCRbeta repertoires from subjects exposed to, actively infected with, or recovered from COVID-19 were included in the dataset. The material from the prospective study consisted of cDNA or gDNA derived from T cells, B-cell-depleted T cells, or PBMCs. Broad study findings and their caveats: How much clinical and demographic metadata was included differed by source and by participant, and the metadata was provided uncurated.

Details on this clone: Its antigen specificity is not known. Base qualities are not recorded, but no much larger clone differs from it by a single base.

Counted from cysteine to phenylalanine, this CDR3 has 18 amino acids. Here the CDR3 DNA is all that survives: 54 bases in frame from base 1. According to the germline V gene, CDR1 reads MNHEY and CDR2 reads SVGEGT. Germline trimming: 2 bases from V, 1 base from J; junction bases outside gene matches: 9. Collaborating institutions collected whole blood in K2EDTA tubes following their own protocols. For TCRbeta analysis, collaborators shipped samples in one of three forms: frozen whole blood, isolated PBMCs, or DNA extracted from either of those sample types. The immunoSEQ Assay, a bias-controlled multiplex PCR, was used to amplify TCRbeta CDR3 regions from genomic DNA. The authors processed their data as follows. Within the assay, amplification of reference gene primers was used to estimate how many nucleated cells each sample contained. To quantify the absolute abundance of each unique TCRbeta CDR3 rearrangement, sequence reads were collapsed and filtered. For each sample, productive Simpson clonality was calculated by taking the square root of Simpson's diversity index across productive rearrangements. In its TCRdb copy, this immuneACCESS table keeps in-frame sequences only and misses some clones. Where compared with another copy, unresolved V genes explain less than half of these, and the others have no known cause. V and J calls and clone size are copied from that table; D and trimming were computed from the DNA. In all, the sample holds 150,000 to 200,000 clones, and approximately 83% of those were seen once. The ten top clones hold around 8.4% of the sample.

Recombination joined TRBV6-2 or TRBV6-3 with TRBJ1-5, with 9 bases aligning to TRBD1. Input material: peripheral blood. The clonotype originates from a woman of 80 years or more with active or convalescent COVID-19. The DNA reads TGTGCCAGCAGTTACAATTCGGGACAGGGCCTCAGCAATCAGCCCCAGCATTTT. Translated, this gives CASSYNSGQGLSNQPQHF.